The 16 T cell receptor beta chains in this list originate from one sample, sequenced in a study of blood T cell repertoires in COVID-19. Assay used: immunoSEQ multiplex PCR; TCRdb lists only in-frame clones, some missing. The data hold some 83,000 clones, with about 90% observed a single time. The source material was peripheral blood. Receptors originate from a man older than 75 in a cohort sampled during active COVID-19.

The J gene is TRBJ1-6, the V gene TRBV10-3, with D perhaps TRBD1 (5 bases). The germline V gene has CDR1 ENHRY and CDR2 SYGVKD. This CDR3 is built from 16 residues. The V end lost 10 bases, the J end lost 9 bases, and 25 bases lay between the germline ends. The CDR3 region is CATTQTSDIVGSPLHF. The CDR3 bases are TGTGCCACCACACAAACTTCGGACATTGTGGGTTCACCCCTCCACTTT.

The chain couples TRBV11-3 to TRBJ2-2; a possible D gene is TRBD1 (6 bases). Germline V gene lookup returns CDR1 SGHNT and CDR2 YENEEA. The CDR3 has 14 residues. V lost 5 bases and J 4 bases, leaving 11 bases between the germline ends. DNA of the CDR3: TGTGCCAGCAGCCTACAGGGATTCACCGGGGAGCTGTTTTTT. Protein: CASSLQGFTGELFF.

This clone was counted a single time. The J gene is TRBJ2-5, the V gene TRBV7-2; TRBD2 aligns across 7 bases. The CDR3 extends over 14 amino acids. V gave up 2 bases and J gave up 2 bases; unmatched junction bases: 2. Germline CDR1 and CDR2: SGHTA and FQGNSA. The CDR3 DNA reads as TGTGCCAGCAGCTTATTGCGGGGGCAAGAGACCCAGTACTTC. Translation gives CASSLLRGQETQYF.

This clone has at least ten counts. The chain joins TRBV5-4 to TRBJ1-2; D remains ambiguous. This CDR3 has 12 amino acids. The V end lost 0 bases, the J end lost 9 bases, and 9 bases lay between the germline ends. Per germline, CDR1 SGHNT and CDR2 YYREEE (reference sequence). CDR3 residues: CASSLDSLSYTF. The CDR3 DNA sequence: TGTGCCAGCAGCTTGGACAGTTTGAGCTACACCTTC.

J is TRBJ2-1 and V is TRBV10-3; TRBD1 aligns across 8 bases. Germline V gives CDR1 ENHRY, CDR2 SYGVKD. This CDR3 is 15 amino acids long. Germline trimming cut 6 bases from V and 7 bases from J; bases unmatched to any gene: 11. CDR3 sequence reads: CAISVGQDRGNEQFF. The CDR3 DNA sequence: TGTGCCATCAGCGTGGGACAGGACCGGGGGAATGAGCAGTTCTTC.

This clone was recorded a few times. The chain joins TRBV4-2 to TRBJ2-6; 12 bases match TRBD2. The V gene's germline CDR1 is LGHNA and CDR2 YNFKEQ. The CDR3 loop spans 18 amino acids. Trimming removed 1 base from V and 3 bases from J; junction bases left unmatched: 4. The CDR3 DNA reads as TGTGCCAGCAGCCAAGGAACTAGCGGGGGGTATGGGGCCAACGTCCTGACTTTC. Translating it yields CASSQGTSGGYGANVLTF.

The V call is TRBV5-4, the J call TRBJ2-2, with 9 bases that match TRBD1. The J segment lost 4 bases and the V segment lost 4 bases, leaving 8 bases of the junction unmatched. In germline, CDR1 is SGHNT, CDR2 YYREEE (reference sequence). The CDR3 has 16 amino acids. CDR3 bases: TGTGCCAGCAGCCTATACAGGGGGCGCGGCACCGGGGAGCTGTTTTTT. This encodes CASSLYRGRGTGELFF.

The chain links TRBV19 to TRBJ2-3; D is undetermined. The CDR3 extends over 13 amino acids. The germline V gene encodes CDR1 LNHDA and CDR2 SQIVND (reference sequence). V shed 4 bases and J shed 4 bases, with 9 bases lying between them. In DNA, the CDR3 is TGTGCCAGTAGTACATATACACCAGATACGCAGTATTTT. Its protein product is CASSTYTPDTQYF.

The chain combines TRBV6-6 with TRBJ1-5; TRBD1 might be the D (5 bases). The CDR3 extends over 14 amino acids. Trimming shortened V by 5 bases and J by 3 bases, and 11 bases separated the two germline ends. The germline gives CDR1 MNHNY, CDR2 SVGAGI (reference sequence). The DNA of the CDR3 is TGTGCCAGCAGTACAGACAGCCTCAATCAGCCCCAGCATTTT. Amino acid sequence: CASSTDSLNQPQHF.

V gene TRBV27 combines with J gene TRBJ2-3, with TRBD2 matching over 13 bases. V shed 5 bases, J shed 3 bases, and the junction held 5 bases outside the gene matches. Germline CDR1 and CDR2: MNHEY and SMNVEV (reference sequence). The CDR3 spans 16 residues. Here the CDR3 reads CASSRPGLAGTDTQYF. CDR3 coding DNA: TGTGCCAGCAGTCGACCGGGACTAGCGGGGACAGATACGCAGTATTTT.

The genes are TRBV6-5 and TRBJ1-1; D remains ambiguous. V lost 0 bases, J lost 3 bases, and 11 bases lay in between. In germline, CDR1 is MNHEY, CDR2 SVGAGI. This CDR3 spans 15 amino acids. In nucleotides, the CDR3 is TGTGCCAGCAGTTACTCCCTAGCCCTGGACACTGAAGCTTTCTTT. The encoded protein is CASSYSLALDTEAFF.

The rearrangement joins TRBV9 to TRBJ1-1; a possible D gene is TRBD1 (6 bases). CDR1 and CDR2 (germline): SGDLS, YYNGEE. V was pared by 4 bases and J by 3 bases, with 7 bases between. CDR3 length equals 12 residues. The CDR3 sequence: CASSPGDTEAFF. CDR3 bases: TGTGCCAGCAGCCCAGGGGACACTGAAGCTTTCTTT.

There are a few counts of this clone. CDR3 residues: CASSLSSVNEKLFF. In DNA form, the CDR3 reads TGTGCCAGCAGCTTATCTTCTGTTAATGAAAAACTGTTTTTT. The V call is TRBV7-9, the J call TRBJ1-4; D is unclear. V lost 2 bases and J 4 bases, leaving 8 bases between the germline ends. CDR1 and CDR2 from the germline V gene are SEHNR and FQNEAQ (reference sequence). This CDR3 is 14 amino acids long.

This clone was detected only a few times. The rearrangement joins TRBV7-9 to TRBJ2-1; 7 positions match TRBD2. The CDR3 extends over 14 amino acids. After removal of 3 bases from V and 9 bases from J, the junction contained 8 bases not matched to a gene. Germline assignment: CDR1 SEHNR and CDR2 FQNEAQ (reference sequence). CDR3 coding DNA: TGTGCCAGCAGCTTCGGGAGCGGGGTGGGTGAGCAGTTCTTC. Translating it yields CASSFGSGVGEQFF.

The rearrangement joins TRBV6-5 to TRBJ2-7; D perhaps matches TRBD1 (6 bases). Trimming shortened V by 6 bases and J by 6 bases, and 15 bases separated the two germline ends. CDR1 MNHEY and CDR2 SVGAGI come from the germline V gene. The length of the CDR3 is 13 residues. The CDR3 spells CASRMTGVSEQYV. The CDR3 nucleotides read TGTGCCAGCAGGATGACAGGAGTAAGCGAGCAGTACGTC.

This clone was observed once. The CDR3 region has the DNA TGTGCCAGCAGCTTAGTTACAGGATACGAGCAGTACGTC. Translation: CASSLVTGYEQYV. The V and J genes are TRBV7-9 and TRBJ2-7, with a possible D match to TRBD1 (5 bases). The CDR3 is 13 amino acids. Per the germline V gene, CDR1 is SEHNR and CDR2 is FQNEAQ (reference sequence). Deletions cut 1 base from V and 4 bases from J, with 8 bases between.